This T cell receptor beta chain was sequenced for a study of a mutant IDH1 vaccine in newly diagnosed glioma. Study-level background: It was radiotherapy, temozolomide, or both that patients received previously, with most receiving both. Study results and limitations: Pseudoprogression appears to have had no connection to changes in top peripheral T cell clonotypes. In approximately 93% of patients, immune responses induced by the vaccine occurred.

To note about this clone: Antigen: not known.

Assay used: immunoSEQ multiplex PCR; TCRdb lists only in-frame clones, some missing. The sample records about 67,000 clones, over 70% being singletons. The time point denotes: baseline, week 1 (first vaccination visit). Treatment meaning: pre-vaccination baseline after standard-of-care therapy. New IDH1-mutant, ATRX-lost WHO grade 3 or 4 astrocytomas occurred in donors. In germline, CDR1 is SNHLY, CDR2 FYNNEI. The CDR3 extends over 16 amino acids. V gave up 6 bases and J gave up 2 bases, with 19 bases separating them. This specimen consisted of peripheral blood mononuclear cells (PBMCs), obtained from a glioma patient treated with radiotherapy, temozolomide or both. The V gene is TRBV2, the J gene TRBJ2-5; D is uncertain. This clonotype originated in a woman under 30 with glioma. Some clones in this sample may be carry-over from other donors' samples. Here the CDR3 reads CASSPGLGNSQETQYF. CDR3 DNA sequence: TGTGCCAGCAGCCCCGGTTTGGGGAACTCACAAGAGACCCAGTACTTC.